These 9 T cell receptor beta chains were sequenced from one sample in a study of shared clonotypes between healthy human individuals. Measured with immunoSEQ multiplex PCR; TCRdb has only the in-frame clones, and not every one. This table has 95,000 to 120,000 clones, approximately 70% appearing once. Material for sequencing was memory CD8+ T cells sorted from blood. Specified subset: CD45RO+ cells pooled with CCR7-negative TemRA cells. The receptor source for this set is a woman aged 30 to 39 in good health.

This rearrangement joins TRBV2 to TRBJ2-7; 14 positions agree with TRBD2. J gave up 6 bases and V 8 bases, and 12 bases lay outside the gene matches. Germline CDR1 is SNHLY and CDR2 is FYNNEI. This CDR3 spans 16 amino acids. CDR3 loop: CASGLAGGDKRFEQYF. The CDR3 DNA reads TGTGCCAGCGGACTAGCGGGAGGAGATAAGAGGTTCGAGCAGTACTTC.

In this sample, this clone turned up many times. A much larger clone lies a single base off, so this may be a read error. Additional DNA sequences in this sample encode the identical CDR3. The chain couples TRBV6-1 to TRBJ2-7, with a tentative D call TRBD2 (6 bases). V was clipped by 4 bases and J by 0 bases, with 10 bases between them. The CDR3 contains 14 residues. Germline V lookup: CDR1 MNHNS, CDR2 SASEGT. The CDR3, as DNA: TGTGCCAGCAGTGGGAGGGGTAGCTCCTACGAGCAGTACTTC. Translation: CASSGRGSSYEQYF.

This rearrangement joins TRBV7-3 to TRBJ2-1; no clear D. Trimming pared 5 bases from V and 5 bases from J, leaving 10 bases between. Germline-derived CDR1 and CDR2 are SGHTA and FQGTGA. CDR3 size: 13 residues. The CDR3 sequence: CASSPVGHNEQFF. The CDR3 coding sequence is TGTGCCAGCAGCCCCGTCGGCCACAATGAGCAGTTCTTC. Using reference TRBV7-3 and TRBJ2-1 for the parts outside the CDR3, the full variable domain is GAGVSQTPSNKVTEKGKYVELRCDPISGHTALYWYRQSLGQGPEFLIYFQGTGAADDSGLPNDRFFAVRPEGSVSTLKIQRTERGDSAVYLCASSPVGHNEQFFGPGTRLTVL.

Note on this clone: Given a far larger clone just one base away, this is likely a sequencing read error. The genes are TRBV7-9 and TRBJ1-2; 9 bases map to TRBD1. The CDR3 covers 13 residues. The V gene's germline CDR1 is SEHNR and CDR2 FQNEAQ (reference sequence). With V trimmed by 1 base and J by 6 bases, 0 bases remained unmatched. Here the CDR3 DNA reads TGTGCCAGCAGCTTAGGGACAGGGGATGGCTACACCTTC. Its protein product is CASSLGTGDGYTF. The whole variable domain, filled in from reference TRBV7-9 and TRBJ1-2, reads DTGVSQNPRHKITKRGQNVTFRCDPISEHNRLYWYRQTLGQGPEFLTYFQNEAQLEKSRLLSDRFSAERPKGSFSTLEIQRTEQGDSAMYLCASSLGTGDGYTFGSGTRLTVV.

This sequence joins TRBV7-2 and TRBJ1-4; D is unresolved. This CDR3 is built from 14 residues. The V end was cut by 5 bases, the J end by 4 bases, with 11 bases between. Germline CDR1 reads SGHTA; CDR2 reads FQGNSA. CDR3 sequence: CASSRRVRNEKLFF. CDR3 in DNA: TGTGCCAGCAGCCGAAGGGTCCGTAATGAAAAACTGTTTTTT.

About this clone itself: A much larger clone differs from this one at a single base, so this may be a read error. The chain employs TRBV13 and TRBJ2-7; weak D call: TRBD2 (7 bases). Looked up from germline, CDR1 is PRHDT and CDR2 is FYEKMQ (reference sequence). The CDR3 runs 14 residues. Trimming removed 6 bases from V and 0 bases from J, with 12 bases in between. The CDR3 coding sequence is TGTGCCAGCAGTGGGAGGGGGAGCTCCTACGAGCAGTACTTC. Encoded protein: CASSGRGSSYEQYF. Combining the CDR3 with reference TRBV13 and TRBJ2-7 gives the whole variable domain AAGVIQSPRHLIKEKRETATLKCYPIPRHDTVYWYQQGPGQDPQFLISFYEKMQSDKGSIPDRFSAQQFSDYHSELNMSSLELGDSALYFCASSGRGSSYEQYFGPGTRLTVT.

The chain employs TRBV4-2 and TRBJ2-7; 9 nucleotides align to TRBD2. From germline, CDR1 is LGHNA and CDR2 YNFKEQ. V was pared by 6 bases and J by 4 bases, with 7 bases of the junction left unmatched. The CDR3 contains 14 residues. This CDR3 is CASSYAGGSYEQYF. DNA for the CDR3: TGTGCCAGCAGTTACGCGGGAGGGAGTTACGAGCAGTACTTC.

This clone has a handful of counts. The CDR3 nucleotides read TGCAGCGTTGGTGAAGGGGTACTCTACGAGCAGTACTTC. Translation gives CSVGEGVLYEQYF. The chain couples TRBV29-1 to TRBJ2-7; TRBD1 might be the D (5 bases). V dropped 4 bases and J dropped 3 bases, with 13 bases sitting between them. This CDR3 comprises 13 residues. Germline V gene data show CDR1 as SQVTM and CDR2 as ANQGSEA.

The chain is built from TRBV7-8 and TRBJ2-7, with 9 bases aligning to TRBD2. The V gene's germline CDR1 is SGHVS and CDR2 FQNEAQ. The CDR3 is 16 residues long. V dropped 0 bases and J dropped 5; count of bases not matched to a gene: 8. DNA for the CDR3: TGTGCCAGCAGCTTAGCAGGGAGCAGCGGGAGGAACGAGCAGTACTTC. Its translation: CASSLAGSSGRNEQYF. Based on the CDR3 plus reference TRBV7-8 and TRBJ2-7, the full variable domain is GAGVSQSPRYKVAKRGQDVALRCDPISGHVSLFWYQQALGQGPEFLTYFQNEAQLDKSGLPSDRFFAERPEGSVSTLKIQRTQQEDSAVYLCASSLAGSSGRNEQYFGPGTRLTVT.